This T cell receptor beta chain was captured by sequencing in a study of T-cell reconstitution after alpha-beta-depleted transplantation in children. A TCRbeta library incorporating unique molecular identifiers was prepared. From the PCR reads, TCRdb called clonotypes with MiXCR, one entry per CDR3 protein. The sample gives over 150,000 distinct CDR3 sequences, 6% to 7% of which show up once; 3% to 3.5% is in the top ten. Germline lookup yields CDR1 MNHEY and CDR2 SVGAGI. Trimming removed 4 bases at V and 5 bases at J, with 8 bases between. CDR3 size: 12 residues. This clonotype has ten or more counts.

The TCR comes from a human donor who donated a stem cell graft to a child with Wiskott-Aldrich syndrome. This specimen consisted of PBMCs from the stem cell graft donor, obtained from the stem cell graft. The rearrangement joins TRBV6-5 to TRBJ2-5; the D gene is possibly TRBD1 (5 bases). The CDR3 coding sequence is TGTGCCAGCAGTTGGAAGGGGGAGACCCAGTACTTC. The encoded protein is CASSWKGETQYF.